This T cell receptor (beta chain) derives from a study of blood T cell repertoires in COVID-19. Study information: Researchers got acute and convalescent COVID-19 samples from the United States, Italy and Spain.

Participants were aged about 18 to 100 years, lived in roughly 25 US areas, and enrolled virtually. Cohorts were assigned according to the clinical history that participants reported. The data were produced by immunoSEQ multiplex PCR, yet TCRdb's version contains in-frame clones alone and is incomplete. Here the sample spans about 250,000 clones, 87% being singletons. Germline CDR1 reads LNHNV; CDR2 reads YYDKDF (reference sequence). The CDR3 totals 14 residues. Trimming left V 7 bases short and J 4 bases short, with 14 bases between. Specimen: PBMCs or T cells enriched from blood (not recorded which). The gene calls are TRBV15 and TRBJ1-5, with D possibly being TRBD1 (5 bases). The receptor comes from a woman aged 25 to 45 with acute COVID-19. The CDR3 sequence is CATTRDRGNQPQHF. CDR3 DNA sequence: TGTGCCACCACCAGGGACCGGGGGAATCAGCCCCAGCATTTT.